Included here is one T cell receptor (beta chain) sequence, with context. This sample was taken from a study of shared clonotypes between healthy human individuals. Data came from immunoSEQ multiplex PCR; TCRdb stores just in-frame clones and leaves some out. The table records about 490,000 clones, more than 75% of them present only once. Germline V lookup: CDR1 SNHLY, CDR2 FYNNEI. This CDR3 is 15 amino acids long. Unmatched junction bases numbered 5, after V lost 6 bases and J lost 4 bases. This TCR was recovered from a middle-aged woman in good health. Some clones in this sample may be carry-over from other donors' samples. The sequencing input was PBMCs. This chain connects TRBV2 to TRBJ2-2, with 10 bases that match TRBD2. This CDR3 is CASSGSGRATGELFF. The CDR3 DNA reads as TGTGCCAGCAGCGGGAGCGGGAGGGCCACCGGGGAGCTGTTTTTT.